This T cell receptor (beta chain) was recovered during a study of identical twins. TCRdb re-called the 5' RACE reads with MiXCR, one entry per CDR3 protein. This sample carries around 250,000 distinct CDR3 sequences, roughly 13% of them seen once, and the ten largest clones take under 4.5%. This CDR3 has 18 residues. V lost 7 bases and J lost 8, with 29 bases in between. CDR1 and CDR2 (germline): SGHTA, FQGTGA. This sample was shared with a second study, whose subject was yellow fever vaccine responses in identical twins.

Material: memory (CD45RO+) T cells sorted from blood. The clonotype was recovered from a woman younger than 30 in good health. The chain couples TRBV7-3 to TRBJ2-2; possible D gene TRBD2, 7 bases. This CDR3 reads CASTFYPRGANLNGELFF. The CDR3 nucleotides read TGTGCCAGCACCTTTTACCCTCGGGGGGCTAATCTAAATGGGGAGCTGTTTTTT.